The rows below give T cell receptor beta chains drawn from one sample of a study of cytomegalovirus exposure and HLA in healthy donors. The repertoire was sequenced with immunoSEQ multiplex PCR; TCRdb's copy has only in-frame clones and lacks some. The sample holds fewer than 95,000 clones; around 81% are singletons and the top ten take 0.57%. The sequencing input was PBMCs. These receptor sequences come from a man aged 25-40 years in good health and CMV-seronegative. Both conserved end residues are part of each CDR3. D genes are given only for firm matches. Not every row has a clone size; where given, it reads once, few, many or a size class.

length,D,size,J,V,DNA,CDR3
16,.,.,TRBJ2-3,TRBV13,TGTGCCAGCAGCTTTCCCTCGACAGGAGTCACAGATACGCAGTATTTT,CASSFPSTGVTDTQYF
16,TRBD1,.,TRBJ2-3,TRBV5-1,TGCGCCAGCAGCCTCTCGCAGGGGGCGCTAGTAGATACGCAGTATTTT,CASSLSQGALVDTQYF
15,TRBD1,.,TRBJ1-1,TRBV7-9,TGTTCCAGCAGCTTACGGGGACAGGGCAACACTGAAGCTTTCTTT,CSSSLRGQGNTEAFF
16,.,.,TRBJ1-2,TRBV7-2,TGTGCCAGCAGCTTAGGGGGTGCGGGGTCAGCAGCAACCTACACCTTC,CASSLGGAGSAATYTF
15,TRBD1,once,TRBJ2-2,TRBV13,TGTGCCAGCAGAGAGACAGGGTCGAACACCGGGGAGCTGTTTTTT,CASRETGSNTGELFF
16,.,.,TRBJ1-1,TRBV4-3,TGCGCCAGCAGCCAAGATCTTTCGGCAGGGAACACTGAAGCTTTCTTT,CASSQDLSAGNTEAFF
12,TRBD2,.,TRBJ2-7,TRBV11-2,TGTGCCAGCAGCCTGGGAGGGGTCGAGCAGTACTTC,CASSLGGVEQYF
15,TRBD1,.,TRBJ1-5,TRBV6-1,TGTGCCAGCAGTGGGGGACAGGCTAGCAATCAGCCCCAGCATTTT,CASSGGQASNQPQHF
15,TRBD2,.,TRBJ2-1,TRBV7-3,TGTGCCAGCAGCTTGAGTAGCGGGGCCGGGAATGAGCAGTTCTTC,CASSLSSGAGNEQFF
13,TRBD1,.,TRBJ1-4,TRBV2,TGTGCCAGCAACAGGGGGAGCGGTGAAAAACTGTTTTTT,CASNRGSGEKLFF
14,TRBD1,.,TRBJ1-1,TRBV11-1,TGTGCCAGCAGCTTCACAGGGGGGGGAACTGAAGCTTTCTTT,CASSFTGGGTEAFF
15,.,.,TRBJ2-7,TRBV2,TGTGCCAGCAGTGAAGAAGGGAACAGGCTAGACGAGCAGTACTTC,CASSEEGNRLDEQYF
13,.,.,TRBJ1-3,TRBV6-5,TGTGCCAGCACGACCCGGGGTTTAAACACCATATATTTT,CASTTRGLNTIYF
16,.,.,TRBJ2-3,TRBV5-6,TGTGCCAGCAGCTGGATGACAAGCAGTAGCACAGATACGCAGTATTTT,CASSWMTSSSTDTQYF